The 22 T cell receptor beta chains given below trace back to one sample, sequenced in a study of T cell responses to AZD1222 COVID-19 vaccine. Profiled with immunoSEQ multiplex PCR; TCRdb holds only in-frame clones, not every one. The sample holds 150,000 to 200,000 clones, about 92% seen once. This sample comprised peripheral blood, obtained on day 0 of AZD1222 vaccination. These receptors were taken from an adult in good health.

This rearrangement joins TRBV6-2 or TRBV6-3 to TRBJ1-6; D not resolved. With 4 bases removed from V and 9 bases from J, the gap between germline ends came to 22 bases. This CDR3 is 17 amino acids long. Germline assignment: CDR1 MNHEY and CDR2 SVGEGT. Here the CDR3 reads CASSSLPWTSISSPLHF. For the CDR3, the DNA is TGTGCCAGCAGTTCCCTACCGTGGACTTCCATCTCTTCACCCCTCCACTTT.

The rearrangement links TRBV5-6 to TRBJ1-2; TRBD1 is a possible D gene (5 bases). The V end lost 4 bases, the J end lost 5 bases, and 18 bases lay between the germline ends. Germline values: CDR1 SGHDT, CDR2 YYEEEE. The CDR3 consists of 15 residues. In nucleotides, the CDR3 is TGTGCCAGCAGCCTAATTCGGGGGGAAACGTATGGCTACACCTTC. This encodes CASSLIRGETYGYTF. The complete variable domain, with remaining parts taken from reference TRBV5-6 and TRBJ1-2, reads DAGVTQSPTHLIKTRGQQVTLRCSPKSGHDTVSWYQQALGQGPQFIFQYYEEEERQRGNFPDRFSGHQFPNYSSELNVNALLLGDSALYLCASSLIRGETYGYTFGSGTRLTVV.

CDR3 region: CASSEQGANTEAFF. CDR3 DNA: TGTGCCAGTAGTGAACAGGGAGCCAACACTGAAGCTTTCTTT. V and J are TRBV19 and TRBJ1-1; D is possibly TRBD1 (6 bases). CDR3 length equals 14 residues. Looked up from germline, CDR1 is LNHDA and CDR2 is SQIVND (reference sequence). V lost 5 bases to trimming and J lost 2 bases, with 12 bases between them. Full variable domain (missing parts from reference TRBV19 and TRBJ1-1): DGGITQSPKYLFRKEGQNVTLSCEQNLNHDAMYWYRQDPGQGLRLIYYSQIVNDFQKGDIAEGYSVSREKKESFPLTVTSAQKNPTAFYLCASSEQGANTEAFFGQGTRLTVV.

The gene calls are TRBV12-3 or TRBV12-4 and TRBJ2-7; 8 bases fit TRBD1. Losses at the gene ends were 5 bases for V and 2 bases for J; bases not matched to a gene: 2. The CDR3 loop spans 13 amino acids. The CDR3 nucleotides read TGTGCCAGCAGTCGACAGGGGCCCTACGAGCAGTACGTC. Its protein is CASSRQGPYEQYV.

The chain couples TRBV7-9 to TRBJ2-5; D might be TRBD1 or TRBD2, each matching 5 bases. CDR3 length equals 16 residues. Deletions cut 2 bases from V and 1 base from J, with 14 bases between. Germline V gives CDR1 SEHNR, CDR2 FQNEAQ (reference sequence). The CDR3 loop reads CASSLPAGTLQETQYF. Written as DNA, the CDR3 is TGTGCCAGCAGCTTACCGGCAGGGACGCTCCAAGAGACCCAGTACTTC.

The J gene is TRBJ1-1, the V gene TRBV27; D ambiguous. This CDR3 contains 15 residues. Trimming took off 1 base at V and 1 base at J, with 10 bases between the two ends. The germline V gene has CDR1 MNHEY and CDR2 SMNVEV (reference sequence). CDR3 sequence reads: CASSLYGGRNTEAFF. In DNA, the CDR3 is TGTGCCAGCAGTTTATACGGAGGGAGGAACACTGAAGCTTTCTTT.

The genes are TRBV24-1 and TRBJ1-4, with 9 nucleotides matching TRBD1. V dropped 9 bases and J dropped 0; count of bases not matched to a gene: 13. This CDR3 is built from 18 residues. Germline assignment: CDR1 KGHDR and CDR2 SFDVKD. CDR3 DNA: TGTGCCACCGGGGACCGGGACAGGGAAATTACAACTAATGAAAAACTGTTTTTT. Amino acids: CATGDRDREITTNEKLFF.

As DNA, the CDR3 is TGCAGTGCTAGTGCAACCGGGACCGGCAACTATGGCTACACCTTC. Its protein product is CSASATGTGNYGYTF. This chain connects TRBV20-1 to TRBJ1-2; D perhaps matches TRBD1 (5 bases). The CDR3 extends over 15 amino acids. In germline, CDR1 is DFQATT, CDR2 SNEGSKA (reference sequence). Trimming took 3 bases from V and 2 from J, leaving 16 bases between them.

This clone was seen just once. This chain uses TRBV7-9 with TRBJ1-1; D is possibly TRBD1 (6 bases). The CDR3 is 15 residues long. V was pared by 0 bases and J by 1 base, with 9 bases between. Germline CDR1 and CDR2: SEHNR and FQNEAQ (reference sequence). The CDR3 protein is CASSLAAGENTEAFF. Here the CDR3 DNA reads TGTGCCAGCAGCTTAGCGGCAGGGGAGAACACTGAAGCTTTCTTT.

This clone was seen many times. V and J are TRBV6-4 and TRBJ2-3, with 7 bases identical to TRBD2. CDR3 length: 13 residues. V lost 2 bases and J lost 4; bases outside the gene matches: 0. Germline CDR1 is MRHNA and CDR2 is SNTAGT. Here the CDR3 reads CASSDGGADTQYF. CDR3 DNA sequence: TGTGCCAGCAGTGACGGGGGGGCAGATACGCAGTATTTT.

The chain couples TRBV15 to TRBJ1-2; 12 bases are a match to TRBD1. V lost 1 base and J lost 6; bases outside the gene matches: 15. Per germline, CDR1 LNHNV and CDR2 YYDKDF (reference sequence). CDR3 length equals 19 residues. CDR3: CATSRAAGTGGGPQHGYTF. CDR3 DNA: TGTGCCACCAGCAGAGCCGCCGGGACAGGGGGCGGTCCGCAGCATGGCTACACCTTC.

CDR3 in amino acids: CASSSGGTASNQPQHF. CDR3 nucleotide sequence: TGTGCCAGCAGCTCGGGGGGGACAGCTAGCAATCAGCCCCAGCATTTT. The chain employs TRBV11-2 and TRBJ1-5; 7 bases align to TRBD1. Trimming removed 4 bases from V and 0 bases from J; junction bases left unmatched: 6. Per the germline V gene, CDR1 is SGHAT and CDR2 is FQNNGV. CDR3 length: 16 amino acids.

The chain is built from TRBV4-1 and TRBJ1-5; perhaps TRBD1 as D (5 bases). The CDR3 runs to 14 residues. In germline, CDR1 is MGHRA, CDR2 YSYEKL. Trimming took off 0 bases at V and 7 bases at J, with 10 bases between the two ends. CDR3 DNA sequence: TGCGCCAGCAGCCAAGAGGGGGGTTTCCAGCCCCAGCATTTT. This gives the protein CASSQEGGFQPQHF.

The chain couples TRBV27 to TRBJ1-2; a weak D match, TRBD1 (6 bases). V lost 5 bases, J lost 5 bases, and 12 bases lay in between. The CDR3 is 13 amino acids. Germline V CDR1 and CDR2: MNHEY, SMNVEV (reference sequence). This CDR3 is CASSTRQAYGYTF. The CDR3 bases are TGTGCCAGCAGTACTCGACAGGCTTATGGCTACACCTTC.

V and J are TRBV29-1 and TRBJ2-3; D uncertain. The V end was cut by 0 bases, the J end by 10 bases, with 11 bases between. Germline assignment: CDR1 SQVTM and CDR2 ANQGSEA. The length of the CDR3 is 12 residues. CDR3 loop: CSVEDRLGPQYF. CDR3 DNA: TGCAGCGTTGAAGATCGTCTCGGACCGCAGTATTTT.

The chain's CDR3 is CASSRDRVVMNTEAFF. Written as DNA, the CDR3 is TGTGCCAGCAGCCGTGACAGGGTAGTTATGAACACTGAAGCTTTCTTT. V is TRBV7-6 and J is TRBJ1-1, with 7 nucleotides matching TRBD1. Unmatched junction bases numbered 9, after V lost 5 bases and J lost 0 bases. The CDR3 is 16 amino acids. The V gene's germline CDR1 is SGHVS and CDR2 FNYEAQ. The variable domain in full, completed from reference TRBV7-6 and TRBJ1-1, reads GAGVSQSPRYKVTKRGQDVALRCDPISGHVSLYWYRQALGQGPEFLTYFNYEAQQDKSGLPNDRFSAERPEGSISTLTIQRTEQRDSAMYRCASSRDRVVMNTEAFFGQGTRLTVV.

The CDR3 loop reads CASGRVGERNEQFF. The CDR3 nucleotides are TGTGCCAGCGGACGCGTGGGGGAGAGGAATGAGCAGTTCTTC. V gene TRBV7-9 combines with J gene TRBJ2-1, with D possibly called TRBD1 or TRBD2 (5 bases each). V lost 8 bases to trimming and J lost 7 bases, with 18 bases between them. Germline V gene lookup returns CDR1 SEHNR and CDR2 FQNEAQ (reference sequence). This CDR3 has 14 amino acids.

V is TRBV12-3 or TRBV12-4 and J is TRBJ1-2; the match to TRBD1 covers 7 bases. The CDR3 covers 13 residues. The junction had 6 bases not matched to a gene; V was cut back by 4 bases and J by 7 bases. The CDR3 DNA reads TGTGCCAGCAGTTCGACAGGGAGTGGTGGCTACACCTTC. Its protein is CASSSTGSGGYTF.

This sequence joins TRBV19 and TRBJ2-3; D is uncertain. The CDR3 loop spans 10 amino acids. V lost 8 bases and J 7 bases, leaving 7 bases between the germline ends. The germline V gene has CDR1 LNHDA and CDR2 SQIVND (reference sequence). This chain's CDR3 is CASSHHTQYF. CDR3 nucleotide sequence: TGTGCCAGTTCCCATCATACGCAGTATTTT.

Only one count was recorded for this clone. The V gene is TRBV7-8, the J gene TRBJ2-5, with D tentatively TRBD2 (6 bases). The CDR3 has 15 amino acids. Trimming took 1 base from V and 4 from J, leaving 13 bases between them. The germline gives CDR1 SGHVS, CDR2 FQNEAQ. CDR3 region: CASSLVRRERETQYF. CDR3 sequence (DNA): TGTGCCAGCAGCTTAGTTCGCCGGGAGAGAGAGACCCAGTACTTC.

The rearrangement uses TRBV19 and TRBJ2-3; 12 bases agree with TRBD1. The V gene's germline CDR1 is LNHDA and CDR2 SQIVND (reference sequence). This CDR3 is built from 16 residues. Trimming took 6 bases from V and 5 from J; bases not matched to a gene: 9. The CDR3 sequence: CASRALRDRGQDTQYF. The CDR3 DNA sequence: TGTGCCAGTAGGGCACTTCGGGACAGGGGGCAAGATACGCAGTATTTT.

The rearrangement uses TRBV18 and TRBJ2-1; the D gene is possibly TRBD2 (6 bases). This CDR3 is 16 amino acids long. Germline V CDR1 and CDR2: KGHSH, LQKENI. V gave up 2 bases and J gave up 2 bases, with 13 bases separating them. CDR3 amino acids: CASSPVASVTYNEQFF. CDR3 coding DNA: TGTGCCAGCTCACCAGTTGCTAGCGTGACCTACAATGAGCAGTTCTTC. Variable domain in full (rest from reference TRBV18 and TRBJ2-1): NAGVMQNPRHLVRRRGQEARLRCSPMKGHSHVYWYRQLPEEGLKFMVYLQKENIIDESGMPKERFSAEFPKEGPSILRIQQVVRGDSAAYFCASSPVASVTYNEQFFGPGTRLTVL.